The 26 T cell receptor beta chains in this list originate from one sample, sequenced in a study of glioma-infiltrating T cells after dendritic cell vaccination. Sequencing used immunoSEQ multiplex PCR; TCRdb keeps in-frame clones, though not all of them. Counted here are roughly 50,000 clones, 89% occurring once; the ten biggest clones make up roughly 5.6%. Documented time point: after dendritic cell vaccination, including at tumor progression/relapse. Sample: blood, taken after dendritic cell vaccination. These receptors all stem from a human donor with glioblastoma.

The table lists this clone with a few counts. This CDR3 is CASSLTGGPSETQYF. The DNA for the CDR3 is TGTGCCAGCAGCTTAACGGGAGGGCCCTCCGAGACCCAGTACTTC. The chain recombines TRBV5-4 with TRBJ2-5; 8 bases are a match to TRBD2. The CDR3 sequence is 15 residues long. From germline, CDR1 is SGHNT and CDR2 YYREEE (reference sequence). Losses at the gene ends were 2 bases for V and 5 bases for J; bases not matched to a gene: 8. The complete variable domain, with remaining parts taken from reference TRBV5-4 and TRBJ2-5, reads ETGVTQSPTHLIKTRGQQVTLRCSSQSGHNTVSWYQQALGQGPQFIFQYYREEENGRGNFPPRFSGLQFPNYSSELNVNALELDDSALYLCASSLTGGPSETQYFGPGTRLLVL.

The chain employs TRBV18 and TRBJ2-3, with 7 nucleotides matching TRBD1. Germline V gene lookup returns CDR1 KGHSH and CDR2 LQKENI. V shed 2 bases, J shed 5 bases, and the junction held 7 bases outside the gene matches. This CDR3 has 15 residues. The CDR3 DNA reads TGTGCCAGCTCACCAGAGAGACAGGGCGGAGATACGCAGTATTTT. Encoded protein: CASSPERQGGDTQYF.

V usage is TRBV6-6 and J usage is TRBJ1-2; D is ambiguous. The CDR3 totals 15 residues. CDR1 and CDR2 from the germline V gene are MNHNY and SVGAGI (reference sequence). Trimming shortened V by 0 bases and J by 2 bases, and 10 bases separated the two germline ends. The CDR3 DNA sequence: TGTGCCAGCAGTTACTCGATGGGCAGGAACTATGGCTACACCTTC. Residues: CASSYSMGRNYGYTF.

This clone turned up a few times. The V and J genes are TRBV6-1 and TRBJ2-7; D is possibly TRBD1 (6 bases). V was clipped by 1 base and J by 5 bases, with 15 bases between them. Germline CDR1 MNHNS, CDR2 SASEGT. The length of the CDR3 is 15 residues. CDR3 bases: TGTGCCAGCAGTGAAGACGGGACATCGAGAGACGAGCAGTACTTC. Protein product: CASSEDGTSRDEQYF.

The gene calls are TRBV19 and TRBJ1-1, with unresolved D. V lost 3 bases and J 0 bases, leaving 8 bases between the germline ends. Germline-derived CDR1 and CDR2 are LNHDA and SQIVND (reference sequence). This CDR3 contains 14 residues. CDR3 residues: CASSISILNTEAFF. DNA for the CDR3: TGTGCCAGTAGTATCTCTATCTTGAACACTGAAGCTTTCTTT.

The chain couples TRBV11-2 to TRBJ1-1; 7 bases are a match to TRBD1. V lost 4 bases, J lost 8 bases, and 10 bases stayed unmatched. The V gene's germline CDR1 is SGHAT and CDR2 FQNNGV. The CDR3 extends over 14 amino acids. The CDR3 reads CASSSHRGGLEAFF. In DNA form, the CDR3 reads TGTGCCAGCAGCTCACACAGGGGAGGATTAGAAGCTTTCTTT.

This chain uses TRBV6-6 with TRBJ2-7; 11 nucleotides line up with TRBD2. CDR3 length equals 16 residues. CDR1 is MNHNY, CDR2 SVGAGI, per germline (reference sequence). Trimming cost V 0 bases and J 3 bases; bases outside gene matches: 4. The CDR3 sequence: CASSYSASGRYYEQYF. CDR3 in DNA: TGTGCCAGCAGTTACTCTGCTAGCGGGAGGTACTACGAGCAGTACTTC.

V is TRBV10-3 and J is TRBJ1-1, with TRBD1 matching 9 bases. Unmatched junction bases numbered 8, after V lost 8 bases and J lost 4 bases. CDR3 length: 14 amino acids. The germline gives CDR1 ENHRY, CDR2 SYGVKD. The CDR3 region is CAIRGGDRATEAFF. CDR3 nucleotides: TGTGCCATCCGTGGAGGGGACAGGGCCACTGAAGCTTTCTTT.

In DNA form, the CDR3 reads TGTGCCAGCAGCAAAGGTACCCCAGTCCGACGAAATAGCGGGAGCTCGTCCTACGAGCAGTACTTC. It is translated as CASSKGTPVRRNSGSSSYEQYF. The gene calls are TRBV21-1 and TRBJ2-7; the table's D gene call, TRBD2, was not cross checked with the DNA. TRBV21-1 is a pseudogene locus. This CDR3 is built from 22 residues.

The chain employs TRBV4-1 and TRBJ1-5, with a weak D call TRBD1 (6 bases). Trimming pared 4 bases from V and 1 base from J, leaving 11 bases between. The CDR3 runs to 15 residues. Germline V gene sequence: CDR1 MGHRA, CDR2 YSYEKL. The CDR3 here is CASSPLGQSNQPQHF. For the CDR3, the DNA is TGCGCCAGCAGCCCATTAGGACAGAGCAATCAGCCCCAGCATTTT.

This chain connects TRBV5-4 to TRBJ2-1, with D perhaps matching TRBD2 (5 bases). The CDR3 has 18 residues. V dropped 0 bases and J dropped 0 bases, with 16 bases sitting between them. Germline-derived CDR1 and CDR2 are SGHNT and YYREEE (reference sequence). The CDR3 nucleotides are TGTGCCAGCAGCTTGGAGGTGGGCTACCGGGGCTCCTACAATGAGCAGTTCTTC. It is translated as CASSLEVGYRGSYNEQFF.

The count of this clone is one. The chain couples TRBV9 to TRBJ1-2; D might be TRBD1 (6 bases). Trimming cost V 0 bases and J 4 bases, with 10 bases left between them. The CDR3 covers 14 residues. Germline V gene sequence: CDR1 SGDLS, CDR2 YYNGEE. Here the CDR3 DNA reads TGTGCCAGCAGCGTAGACAGGGTATCCTATGGCTACACCTTC. Protein: CASSVDRVSYGYTF.

CDR3 protein: CASKSRAGVKYNEQFF. CDR3 nucleotides: TGTGCCAGCAAGAGTAGGGCGGGAGTTAAATACAATGAGCAGTTCTTC. V is TRBV2 and J is TRBJ2-1; TRBD2 aligns across 7 bases. V lost 7 bases to trimming and J lost 4 bases; unmatched junction nucleotides: 13. CDR3 size: 16 residues. In germline, CDR1 is SNHLY, CDR2 FYNNEI.

The chain recombines TRBV28 with TRBJ2-1, with D unclear. From germline, CDR1 is MDHEN and CDR2 SYDVKM. Trimming stripped 2 bases from V and 9 bases from J, with 11 bases between. This CDR3 is built from 13 residues. The CDR3 spells CASSLGWAPEQFF. CDR3 sequence (DNA): TGTGCCAGCAGTTTAGGTTGGGCCCCTGAGCAGTTCTTC.

This chain joins TRBV7-3 and TRBJ2-5; 7 nucleotides align to TRBD1. CDR3 length: 13 residues. V shed 5 bases and J 5 bases; nucleotides not matched to a gene: 5. Germline assignment: CDR1 SGHTA and CDR2 FQGTGA. CDR3 residues: CASSQTGYETQYF. The CDR3 bases are TGTGCCAGCAGCCAGACAGGGTATGAGACCCAGTACTTC.

V usage is TRBV7-6 and J usage is TRBJ2-5, with a possible D match to TRBD1 (5 bases). The J call could be wrong; TRBJ2-7 is a better fit for the DNA end. The CDR3 extends over 15 amino acids. Looked up from germline, CDR1 is SGHVS and CDR2 is FNYEAQ. CDR3 amino acids: CASSRTASDTYEQYF. The DNA for the CDR3 is TGTGCCAGCAGCCGTACAGCCTCGGACACCTACGAGCAGTACTTC.

The chain recombines TRBV28 with TRBJ1-1; tentatively, D is TRBD1 (6 bases). V was shortened by 5 bases and J by 6 bases, with 7 bases between the two germline ends. CDR1 and CDR2 (germline): MDHEN, SYDVKM. This CDR3 contains 11 residues. This CDR3 is CASSRTAEAFF. The CDR3 coding sequence is TGTGCCAGCAGTCGGACAGCTGAAGCTTTCTTT.

This clone has just one count. This chain uses TRBV19 with TRBJ2-2; TRBD1 is a possible D gene (5 bases). The CDR3 loop spans 13 amino acids. Germline CDR1 is LNHDA and CDR2 is SQIVND (reference sequence). V lost 3 bases and J 3 bases, leaving 5 bases between the germline ends. The CDR3: CASSIRDTGELFF. CDR3 sequence (DNA): TGTGCCAGTAGTATCAGGGACACCGGGGAGCTGTTTTTT. Combining the CDR3 with reference TRBV19 and TRBJ2-2 gives the whole variable domain DGGITQSPKYLFRKEGQNVTLSCEQNLNHDAMYWYRQDPGQGLRLIYYSQIVNDFQKGDIAEGYSVSREKKESFPLTVTSAQKNPTAFYLCASSIRDTGELFFGEGSRLTVL.

The chain joins TRBV6-5 to TRBJ2-4, with TRBD2 matching over 7 bases. CDR1 and CDR2 from the germline V gene are MNHEY and SVGAGI. J was trimmed by 8 bases and V by 5 bases; bases with no gene match: 9. There are 14 residues in the CDR3. The DNA of the CDR3 is TGTGCCAGCAGTCAAAGCGGGACGATCTACATTCAGTACTTC. It encodes CASSQSGTIYIQYF.

This chain uses TRBV5-1 with TRBJ1-2; no definite D call. The CDR3 totals 14 residues. Trimming took 5 bases from V and 2 from J, leaving 13 bases between them. Germline V gene sequence: CDR1 SGHRS, CDR2 YFSETQ. The CDR3 coding sequence is TGCGCCAGCAGGGAGGGCCGCGCCAACTATGGCTACACCTTC. As protein: CASREGRANYGYTF.

The rearrangement links TRBV4-1 to TRBJ1-1; 7 bases match TRBD1. J was trimmed by 5 bases and V by 1 base; bases with no gene match: 1. The CDR3 has 13 residues. Germline values: CDR1 MGHRA, CDR2 YSYEKL. The CDR3 region has the DNA TGCGCCAGCAGCCAAGCCAGGGGGACTGAAGCTTTCTTT. Amino acid sequence: CASSQARGTEAFF.

The V call is TRBV18, the J call TRBJ1-1; D gene uncertain. Trimming removed 2 bases at V and 0 bases at J, with 7 bases between. Germline CDR1 reads KGHSH; CDR2 reads LQKENI. CDR3 size: 14 residues. CDR3 in amino acids: CASSPNSLNTEAFF. In DNA, the CDR3 is TGTGCCAGCTCACCAAACAGCTTGAACACTGAAGCTTTCTTT.

The chain has TRBV27 and TRBJ1-6; 11 bases line up with TRBD1. Trimming cost V 2 bases and J 7 bases; bases outside gene matches: 10. CDR1 and CDR2 from the germline V gene are MNHEY and SMNVEV (reference sequence). This CDR3 comprises 18 residues. DNA for the CDR3: TGTGCCAGCAGTTTAACCCCCCGCCGGACAGGGGGCAATTCACCCCTCCACTTT. Its translation is CASSLTPRRTGGNSPLHF.

The rearrangement links TRBV7-2 to TRBJ2-1; 8 nucleotides align to TRBD1. The V gene's germline CDR1 is SGHTA and CDR2 FQGNSA. The J segment lost 3 bases and the V segment lost 1 base, leaving 5 bases of the junction unmatched. The CDR3 sequence is 16 residues long. For the CDR3, the DNA is TGTGCCAGCAGCTTAGTGGCAGGGGGCGGCTACAATGAGCAGTTCTTC. Protein sequence: CASSLVAGGGYNEQFF.

CDR3 in DNA: TGCAGCGCCGCACTACAGGGGGGGGATCAGCCCCAGCATTTT. Protein: CSAALQGGDQPQHF. The V gene is TRBV29-1, the J gene TRBJ1-5; 8 bases are a match to TRBD1. CDR1 and CDR2 (germline): SQVTM, ANQGSEA. Trimming removed 7 bases from V and 5 bases from J; junction bases left unmatched: 10. This CDR3 comprises 14 residues. The whole variable domain, remainder taken from reference TRBV29-1 and TRBJ1-5, is SAVISQKPSRDICQRGTSLTIQCQVDSQVTMMFWYRQQPGQSLTLIATANQGSEATYESGFVIDKFPISRPNLTFSTLTVSNMSPEDSSIYLCSAALQGGDQPQHFGDGTRLSIL.

The J gene is TRBJ2-5, the V gene TRBV10-3; D not certain. Germline V CDR1 and CDR2: ENHRY, SYGVKD. Trimming shortened V by 1 base and J by 7 bases, and 10 bases separated the two germline ends. This CDR3 contains 13 residues. CDR3 in amino acids: CAISEFSGGTQYF. The CDR3 DNA is TGTGCCATCAGTGAGTTCTCAGGTGGGACCCAGTACTTC.